The 18 T cell receptor beta chains presented below share a single source sample, sequenced in a study of early T cells in non-severe SARS-CoV-2 infection. One entry per CDR3 protein results from TCRdb running MiXCR on the 5' RACE reads. Of approximately 70,000 distinct CDR3 sequences listed, approximately 13% were seen once; the top ten hold roughly 2.5%. This material consisted of whole blood, taken at baseline. The receptors were sampled from an adult who was a healthcare worker with PCR-confirmed SARS-CoV-2 infection or an uninfected control (not recorded which).

This clonotype showed up many times. V usage is TRBV27 and J usage is TRBJ1-3; 10 bases are a match to TRBD1. The V gene end was trimmed by 4 bases and the J gene end by 2 bases; junction bases not matched to a gene: 5. The CDR3 totals 16 residues. Germline lookup yields CDR1 MNHEY and CDR2 SMNVEV (reference sequence). As DNA, the CDR3 is TGTGCCAGCAGTTGGGACAGGGGACAGGCTGGAAACACCATATATTTT. Translating gives CASSWDRGQAGNTIYF.

A few counts support this clonotype. One end of the junction fails to match germline, which may point to a read error. The V call is TRBV7-9, the J call TRBJ2-5, with D maybe TRBD2 (6 bases). CDR1 is SEHNR and CDR2 is FQNEAQ in the germline V gene (reference sequence). CDR3 length equals 13 residues. In DNA, the CDR3 is TGTGCCAGCAGCTATGGCGGGGTAGAGGCCCAGTACTTC. It translates to CASSYGGVEAQYF.

The V and J genes are TRBV5-4 and TRBJ1-1; no definite D call. From germline, CDR1 is SGHNT and CDR2 YYREEE (reference sequence). With 1 base removed from V and 6 bases from J, the gap between germline ends came to 10 bases. The CDR3 covers 13 residues. CDR3 residues: CASSLLGGSEAFF. The CDR3, as DNA: TGTGCCAGCAGCTTGCTGGGAGGATCTGAAGCTTTCTTT.

This clonotype was seen at least ten times. The J gene is TRBJ2-2, the V gene TRBV3-1; unclear D gene. Trimming took off 4 bases at V and 8 bases at J, with 17 bases between the two ends. This CDR3 has 15 amino acids. Germline V gene sequence: CDR1 LGHDT, CDR2 YNNKEL (reference sequence). CDR3 nucleotides: TGTGCCAGCAGCCCTTCGGCGGCCGCCACTGGGGAGCTGTTTTTT. As protein: CASSPSAAATGELFF.

This clonotype has at least ten counts. The genes are TRBV3-1 and TRBJ1-4; possible D gene TRBD1, 5 bases. V dropped 4 bases and J dropped 4 bases, with 16 bases sitting between them. CDR3 length equals 16 residues. The germline gives CDR1 LGHDT, CDR2 YNNKEL (reference sequence). The CDR3 nucleotides read TGTGCCAGCAGCCTGAAAGTTCCGGGGGTTAATGAAAAACTGTTTTTT. As protein: CASSLKVPGVNEKLFF.

This clonotype has ten or more counts. The chain combines TRBV7-9 with TRBJ2-1; no clear D gene. CDR3 length: 15 residues. Deletions cut 0 bases from V and 9 bases from J, with 15 bases between. Germline CDR1 reads SEHNR; CDR2 reads FQNEAQ (reference sequence). The CDR3 loop is CASSLADIWGSEQFF. CDR3 DNA sequence: TGTGCCAGCAGCTTAGCTGATATTTGGGGAAGTGAGCAGTTCTTC.

This clonotype showed up many times. The genes are TRBV11-3 and TRBJ2-3; no reliable D call. Germline V gene lookup returns CDR1 SGHNT and CDR2 YENEEA. The germline V and J ends were trimmed by 4 bases and 2 bases, with 7 bases remaining between them. This CDR3 is 13 amino acids long. The CDR3 DNA is TGTGCCAGCAGCTCCAGATTCACAGATACGCAGTATTTT. Its translation: CASSSRFTDTQYF.

This clonotype came up many times. The chain is built from TRBV4-2 and TRBJ2-7; perhaps TRBD2 as D (6 bases). Trimming left V 7 bases short and J 2 bases short, with 18 bases between. The germline CDR1 and CDR2 sequences are LGHNA and YNFKEQ. The CDR3 covers 15 residues. The CDR3 is CASTPSSSEAYEQYF. CDR3 bases: TGTGCCAGCACACCAAGTTCTAGCGAGGCCTACGAGCAGTACTTC.

The table lists this clonotype with many counts. V is TRBV5-6 and J is TRBJ2-2, with 9 bases aligning to TRBD2. The junction had 5 bases not matched to a gene; V was cut back by 4 bases and J by 4 bases. This CDR3 is 15 amino acids long. Per germline, CDR1 SGHDT and CDR2 YYEEEE. The CDR3 loop reads CASSPTSGSTGELFF. The CDR3 DNA reads TGTGCCAGCAGCCCGACTAGCGGATCCACCGGGGAGCTGTTTTTT. Based on the CDR3 plus reference TRBV5-6 and TRBJ2-2, the full variable domain is DAGVTQSPTHLIKTRGQQVTLRCSPKSGHDTVSWYQQALGQGPQFIFQYYEEEERQRGNFPDRFSGHQFPNYSSELNVNALLLGDSALYLCASSPTSGSTGELFFGEGSRLTVL.

This clonotype occurred a few times. The rearrangement uses TRBV12-3 or TRBV12-4 and TRBJ1-2; D perhaps matches TRBD1 (6 bases). This CDR3 region has 14 residues. With 6 bases removed from V and 4 bases from J, the gap between germline ends came to 15 bases. The CDR3 protein is CASSPRTDSYGYTF. The CDR3 region has the DNA TGTGCCAGCAGCCCACGGACAGATTCCTATGGCTACACCTTC.

The chain joins TRBV20-1 to TRBJ1-2; maybe TRBD1 (5 bases). The germline gives CDR1 DFQATT, CDR2 SNEGSKA (reference sequence). The CDR3 is 14 residues long. V was shortened by 5 bases and J by 5 bases, with 18 bases between the two germline ends. The CDR3 nucleotides are TGCAGTGCTCCCTATGGGAGGGACCGGTATGGCTACACCTTC. It is translated as CSAPYGRDRYGYTF.

This clonotype was counted only a few times. This rearrangement joins TRBV4-3 to TRBJ1-4, with D maybe TRBD1 (5 bases). Trimming took off 1 base at V and 8 bases at J, with 17 bases between the two ends. The CDR3 loop spans 16 amino acids. Per germline, CDR1 LGHNA and CDR2 YSLEER. CDR3 coding DNA: TGCGCCAGCAGCCAAGGAATCCAGGGCGGAAGCGAAAAACTGTTTTTT. This sequence encodes CASSQGIQGGSEKLFF.

This chain connects TRBV7-3 to TRBJ2-3; possible D gene TRBD2, 5 bases. The V and J ends lost 2 bases and 4 bases respectively, with 7 bases between them. The CDR3 has 13 amino acids. Germline loops: CDR1 SGHTA, CDR2 FQGTGA. CDR3 DNA: TGTGCCAGCAGCTTAGACTATGCAGATACGCAGTATTTT. It specifies CASSLDYADTQYF.

This clonotype has only a few counts. The chain employs TRBV7-2 and TRBJ2-7, with D perhaps matching TRBD2 (7 bases). CDR1 is SGHTA and CDR2 is FQGNSA in the germline V gene. The germline V and J ends were trimmed by 3 bases and 2 bases, with 14 bases remaining between them. There are 15 residues in the CDR3. The CDR3 sequence is CASSLGGAPTYEQYF. DNA for the CDR3: TGTGCCAGCAGCTTGGGGGGGGCTCCTACCTACGAGCAGTACTTC.

The gene calls are TRBV28 and TRBJ2-7; TRBD1 matches 7 bases. CDR3 size: 15 residues. V trimming: 4 bases; J trimming: 2 bases; junction bases outside the gene matches: 8. CDR1 and CDR2 from the germline V gene are MDHEN and SYDVKM. The CDR3 region is CASSSAGTAAYEQYF. The CDR3, as DNA: TGTGCCAGCAGTTCCGCCGGGACAGCAGCCTACGAGCAGTACTTC.

This clonotype has ten or more counts. V is TRBV20-1 and J is TRBJ1-1, with a possible D match to TRBD1 (5 bases). There are 13 residues in the CDR3. From germline, CDR1 is DFQATT and CDR2 SNEGSKA (reference sequence). V lost 7 bases and J 0 bases, leaving 12 bases between the germline ends. The CDR3 coding sequence is TGCAGTGGGGACGGCACATTGAACACTGAAGCTTTCTTT. Translating it yields CSGDGTLNTEAFF.

This sequence joins TRBV11-2 and TRBJ2-2; possibly TRBD2 for D (5 bases). V lost 1 base and J lost 0, with 9 bases in between. The CDR3 consists of 16 residues. The germline V gene encodes CDR1 SGHAT and CDR2 FQNNGV. The CDR3 coding sequence is TGTGCCAGCAGCTTAGCCCGGGGTACGAACACCGGGGAGCTGTTTTTT. This encodes CASSLARGTNTGELFF. The full variable domain, with the rest looked up from reference TRBV11-2 and TRBJ2-2, is EAGVAQSPRYKIIEKRQSVAFWCNPISGHATLYWYQQILGQGPKLLIQFQNNGVVDDSQLPKDRFSAERLKGVDSTLKIQPAKLEDSAVYLCASSLARGTNTGELFFGEGSRLTVL.

There are a few counts of this clonotype. The chain recombines TRBV2 with TRBJ2-4, with TRBD1 identical over 8 bases. The trim removed 6 bases at V and 2 bases at J, leaving 12 bases unmatched. CDR3 length: 17 amino acids. CDR1 and CDR2 (germline): SNHLY, FYNNEI. This chain's CDR3 is CASSTLQGGPSKNIQYF. The DNA for the CDR3 is TGTGCCAGCAGCACCCTACAGGGGGGACCCTCCAAAAACATTCAGTACTTC.